The 27 T cell receptor beta chains given below trace back to one sample, sequenced in a study of human T cells and chemical hapten exposure. Time point meaning: healthy volunteer bleed at 6 weeks. Unfractionated whole blood yielded the extracted total RNA. TCRdb reprocessed the RACE reads via MiXCR and lists one record per CDR3 protein. The sample includes approximately 84,000 distinct CDR3 sequences, roughly 8.6% seen only once; the top ten take about 1.4%. Source material: whole blood. These receptors were collected from a male donor in good health. Some clones in this sample may be carry-over from other donors' samples.

This clonotype came up a few times. This chain connects TRBV7-8 to TRBJ1-1, with TRBD1 identical over 8 bases. Germline CDR1 reads SGHVS; CDR2 reads FQNEAQ. J was trimmed by 0 bases and V by 3 bases; bases with no gene match: 6. CDR3 size: 16 residues. CDR3 region: CASSFGAGGMNTEAFF. In DNA form, the CDR3 reads TGTGCCAGCAGCTTCGGGGCAGGGGGCATGAACACTGAAGCTTTCTTT.

The genes are TRBV27 and TRBJ2-2; a possible D gene is TRBD2 (6 bases). The CDR3 loop spans 17 amino acids. Looked up from germline, CDR1 is MNHEY and CDR2 is SMNVEV (reference sequence). Trimming removed 5 bases from V and 5 bases from J, with 21 bases in between. The CDR3 region has the DNA TGTGCCAGCAGTCCCAAAGTCCTAGCGCCCTATACCGGGGAGCTGTTTTTT. Amino acid sequence: CASSPKVLAPYTGELFF.

Ten or more counts support this clonotype. V usage is TRBV10-2 and J usage is TRBJ1-3; unclear D gene. The CDR3 has 14 residues. Germline CDR1 WSHSY, CDR2 SAAADI. V was clipped by 3 bases and J by 1 base, with 7 bases between them. This CDR3 is CASSDGVSGNTIYF. The CDR3 DNA is TGCGCCAGCAGTGATGGGGTGTCTGGAAACACCATATATTTT.

This clonotype came up a few times. The rearrangement uses TRBV7-6 and TRBJ2-3; 15 positions agree with TRBD2. Germline V gene lookup returns CDR1 SGHVS and CDR2 FNYEAQ. Germline trimming cut 1 base from V and 0 bases from J; bases unmatched to any gene: 14. The CDR3 runs to 22 residues. This chain's CDR3 is CASSLVRPGTSGGHSSTDTQYF. The CDR3 DNA reads TGTGCCAGCAGCTTAGTGCGCCCCGGGACTAGCGGGGGGCATTCTAGCACAGATACGCAGTATTTT.

This clonotype was detected many times. The chain employs TRBV11-1 and TRBJ1-1; 9 nucleotides agree with TRBD1. CDR3 size: 14 residues. V gave up 1 base and J gave up 3 bases; unmatched junction bases: 0. The germline CDR1 and CDR2 sequences are SGHAT and FQDESV (reference sequence). CDR3 coding DNA: TGTGCCAGCAGCTTAGACAGGGGGCACACTGAAGCTTTCTTT. This sequence encodes CASSLDRGHTEAFF.

The CDR3 nucleotides are TGTGCCAGCAGCACAGACAGAGCGATGGGGGAGCTGTTTTTT. Its protein product is CASSTDRAMGELFF. The rearrangement uses TRBV7-2 and TRBJ2-2, with a tentative D call TRBD1 (5 bases). Germline values: CDR1 SGHTA, CDR2 FQGNSA. V lost 5 bases and J 8 bases, leaving 15 bases between the germline ends. The CDR3 has 14 residues. Supplemented by reference TRBV7-2 and TRBJ2-2, the full variable domain reads GAGVSQSPSNKVTEKGKDVELRCDPISGHTALYWYRQSLGQGLEFLIYFQGNSAPDKSGLPSDRFSAERTGGSVSTLTIQRTQQEDSAVYLCASSTDRAMGELFFGEGSRLTVL.

The sample holds a few counts of this clonotype. The V call is TRBV28, the J call TRBJ1-2; D possibly corresponds to TRBD1 (6 bases). The germline V and J ends were trimmed by 6 bases and 2 bases, with 25 bases remaining between them. The germline V gene encodes CDR1 MDHEN and CDR2 SYDVKM. The CDR3 runs to 18 residues. CDR3 loop: CASRNKPIQGRKNYGYTF. CDR3 in DNA: TGTGCCAGCAGGAACAAACCAATACAGGGAAGGAAGAACTATGGCTACACCTTC.

This clonotype was observed a handful of times. V is TRBV28 and J is TRBJ1-1; D uncertain. V shed 3 bases and J shed 2 bases, with 10 bases lying between them. This CDR3 is built from 14 residues. Germline V gene data show CDR1 as MDHEN and CDR2 as SYDVKM. The CDR3 sequence is CASSLTEGNTEAFF. For the CDR3, the DNA is TGTGCCAGCAGTTTGACGGAGGGTAACACTGAAGCTTTCTTT.

There are many counts of this clonotype. The chain employs TRBV4-1 and TRBJ1-2; no firm D call. CDR3 size: 14 residues. V lost 3 bases to trimming and J lost 5 bases, with 13 bases between them. Germline-derived CDR1 and CDR2 are MGHRA and YSYEKL. The CDR3: CASSQAYALYGYTF. CDR3 DNA sequence: TGCGCCAGCAGCCAGGCCTACGCCCTTTATGGCTACACCTTC.

This clonotype has ten or more counts. This chain uses TRBV7-9 with TRBJ2-3, with D perhaps matching TRBD1 (5 bases). Per the germline V gene, CDR1 is SEHNR and CDR2 is FQNEAQ (reference sequence). The CDR3 runs 17 residues. V lost 2 bases to trimming and J lost 4 bases, with 19 bases between them. The CDR3 here is CASSLRAQGLSADTQYF. The CDR3 DNA is TGTGCCAGCAGCTTAAGGGCGCAGGGCCTTTCAGCAGATACGCAGTATTTT. The full variable domain, in which reference TRBV7-9 and TRBJ2-3 provide the parts outside the CDR3, is DTGVSQNPRHKITKRGQNVTFRCDPISEHNRLYWYRQTLGQGPEFLTYFQNEAQLEKSRLLSDRFSAERPKGSFSTLEIQRTEQGDSAMYLCASSLRAQGLSADTQYFGPGTRLTVL.

The genes are TRBV6-5 and TRBJ2-1; 13 bases fit TRBD2. Germline V gene lookup returns CDR1 MNHEY and CDR2 SVGAGI. J was trimmed by 8 bases and V by 5 bases; bases with no gene match: 15. This CDR3 has 18 amino acids. The CDR3 sequence: CASSPHTQWTSGGDEQFF. The CDR3 DNA is TGTGCCAGCAGTCCACACACACAGTGGACTAGCGGGGGAGATGAGCAGTTCTTC.

This clonotype was observed at least ten times. The chain couples TRBV9 to TRBJ2-7; D remains unclear. The germline V gene encodes CDR1 SGDLS and CDR2 YYNGEE. The CDR3 is 14 residues long. V was cut by 0 bases and J by 0 bases, with 7 bases left in between. This CDR3 is CASSVDPSSYEQYF. DNA of the CDR3: TGTGCCAGCAGCGTAGACCCCAGCTCCTACGAGCAGTACTTC.

The V call is TRBV2, the J call TRBJ2-7; TRBD1 agrees at 7 bases. With V trimmed by 4 bases and J by 2 bases, 8 bases remained unmatched. This CDR3 comprises 15 residues. Per the germline V gene, CDR1 is SNHLY and CDR2 is FYNNEI. The CDR3 is CASSAPLGQTYEQYF. For the CDR3, the DNA is TGTGCCAGCAGTGCTCCCCTGGGACAGACCTACGAGCAGTACTTC.

The gene calls are TRBV6-4 and TRBJ2-2, with a possible D match to TRBD2 (5 bases). Trimming left V 8 bases short and J 7 bases short, with 11 bases between. Germline lookup yields CDR1 MRHNA and CDR2 SNTAGT. This CDR3 has 12 amino acids. The CDR3 reads CASRGLHGELFF. CDR3 sequence (DNA): TGTGCCAGCCGAGGGTTGCACGGGGAGCTGTTTTTT.

The rearrangement joins TRBV20-1 to TRBJ2-7; 8 positions agree with TRBD2. The V segment lost 6 bases and the J segment 6 bases; nucleotides outside the gene matches: 10. Germline CDR1 is DFQATT and CDR2 is SNEGSKA (reference sequence). CDR3 length: 13 amino acids. The CDR3 DNA is TGCAGTGCCCCCGGACTAGCCGGACCCGAGCAGTACTTC. This translates into CSAPGLAGPEQYF.

This clonotype was seen a few times. J is TRBJ1-1 and V is TRBV3-1; 8 positions agree with TRBD1. The CDR3 loop spans 15 amino acids. Germline CDR1 is LGHDT and CDR2 is YNNKEL (reference sequence). V shed 0 bases and J 3 bases; nucleotides not matched to a gene: 3. The CDR3 protein is CASSQDPDRDTEAFF. In DNA form, the CDR3 reads TGTGCCAGCAGCCAAGATCCGGACAGGGACACTGAAGCTTTCTTT.

CDR3 coding DNA: TGTGCCAGCAGCCCGACGGGGCAGGGGGCAGACTATGGCTACACCTTC. Its translation: CASSPTGQGADYGYTF. V and J are TRBV7-3 and TRBJ1-2; TRBD1 matches at 8 bases. The junction had 11 bases not matched to a gene; V was cut back by 5 bases and J by 3 bases. The germline CDR1 and CDR2 sequences are SGHTA and FQGTGA. CDR3 length equals 16 residues.

A few counts support this clonotype. The chain joins TRBV18 to TRBJ1-5, with 7 bases aligning to TRBD1. CDR3 length equals 16 residues. V was clipped by 3 bases and J by 5 bases; unmatched bases: 10. CDR1 KGHSH and CDR2 LQKENI come from the germline V gene. CDR3 bases: TGTGCCAGCTCACCCCCGGGACAGCAGGCCTATCAGCCCCAGCATTTT. Translated: CASSPPGQQAYQPQHF.

Ten or more counts support this clonotype. The rearrangement joins TRBV29-1 to TRBJ2-1; TRBD2 agrees at 14 bases. Germline CDR1 reads SQVTM; CDR2 reads ANQGSEA. The CDR3 runs to 15 residues. V lost 6 bases to trimming and J lost 3 bases; unmatched junction nucleotides: 4. The CDR3 region is CSVGLAGGSYNEQFF. The CDR3 DNA is TGCAGCGTCGGACTAGCGGGAGGAAGCTACAATGAGCAGTTCTTC.

This chain joins TRBV6-5 and TRBJ2-3; TRBD2 matches at 12 bases. The germline gives CDR1 MNHEY, CDR2 SVGAGI. V gave up 0 bases and J gave up 0 bases; unmatched junction bases: 4. The CDR3 covers 18 residues. The CDR3 loop is CASSYSGLAGLSTDTQYF. The DNA for the CDR3 is TGTGCCAGCAGTTACTCAGGACTAGCGGGATTAAGCACAGATACGCAGTATTTT.

This clonotype was recorded at least ten times. V and J are TRBV7-9 and TRBJ2-3, with TRBD2 matching 15 bases. The CDR3 spans 15 residues. Germline V gene sequence: CDR1 SEHNR, CDR2 FQNEAQ (reference sequence). J lost 3 bases, V lost 8 bases, and 3 bases had no gene match. CDR3 protein: CASWTSGGATDTQYF. Here the CDR3 DNA reads TGTGCCAGCTGGACTAGCGGGGGGGCTACAGATACGCAGTATTTT.

This clonotype was recorded a few times. The chain has TRBV20-1 and TRBJ1-3, with D unclear. Germline V gene lookup returns CDR1 DFQATT and CDR2 SNEGSKA (reference sequence). Trimming removed 2 bases from V and 2 bases from J, with 10 bases in between. The CDR3 is made up of 14 amino acids. CDR3 DNA: TGCAGTGCTAGAAGAACAGAGGCTGGAAACACCATATATTTT. Amino acid sequence: CSARRTEAGNTIYF.

This clonotype has just a few counts. The chain recombines TRBV30 with TRBJ2-7, with TRBD1 matching 10 bases. Germline trimming cut 1 base from V and 5 bases from J; bases unmatched to any gene: 8. CDR1 is GTSNPN, CDR2 SVGIG, per germline (reference sequence). The CDR3 runs to 15 residues. The CDR3 reads CAWSEGTGVKNEQYF. CDR3 DNA: TGTGCCTGGAGTGAGGGGACAGGGGTGAAAAACGAGCAGTACTTC. Together with reference TRBV30 and TRBJ2-7, the CDR3 gives the full variable domain: SQTIHQWPATLVQPVGSPLSLECTVEGTSNPNLYWYRQAAGRGLQLLFYSVGIGQISSEVPQNLSASRPQDRQFILSSKKLLLSDSGFYLCAWSEGTGVKNEQYFGPGTRLTVT.

This clonotype was seen a few times. V gene TRBV3-1 combines with J gene TRBJ1-1; no reliable D call. This CDR3 has 13 residues. V shed 3 bases and J shed 2 bases, with 7 bases lying between them. CDR1 LGHDT and CDR2 YNNKEL come from the germline V gene (reference sequence). CDR3 protein: CASSHLSNTEAFF. The CDR3 region has the DNA TGTGCCAGCAGCCATCTTTCCAACACTGAAGCTTTCTTT.

This clonotype was seen only a few times. This chain joins TRBV10-2 and TRBJ1-2, with unresolved D. CDR3 length equals 13 residues. The ends were cut back, 4 bases at V and 2 bases at J, with 8 bases in the middle. The V gene's germline CDR1 is WSHSY and CDR2 SAAADI. The DNA of the CDR3 is TGCGCCAGCAGTGGGGCCGGGAACTATGGCTACACCTTC. It specifies CASSGAGNYGYTF.

V usage is TRBV5-6 and J usage is TRBJ2-7; D is undetermined. The CDR3 totals 15 residues. Germline-derived CDR1 and CDR2 are SGHDT and YYEEEE. The germline V and J ends were trimmed by 0 bases and 2 bases, with 12 bases remaining between them. CDR3 in amino acids: CASSLAIKTPYEQYF. CDR3 DNA sequence: TGTGCCAGCAGCTTGGCCATCAAAACCCCCTACGAGCAGTACTTC.

This clonotype has a handful of counts. V gene TRBV7-9 combines with J gene TRBJ2-1; D is unresolved. The CDR3 is 15 amino acids. Germline V gene lookup returns CDR1 SEHNR and CDR2 FQNEAQ (reference sequence). V lost 1 base and J 2 bases, leaving 9 bases between the germline ends. CDR3 loop: CASSLGRFPYNEQFF. CDR3 nucleotide sequence: TGTGCCAGCAGCTTAGGGCGGTTTCCCTACAATGAGCAGTTCTTC.